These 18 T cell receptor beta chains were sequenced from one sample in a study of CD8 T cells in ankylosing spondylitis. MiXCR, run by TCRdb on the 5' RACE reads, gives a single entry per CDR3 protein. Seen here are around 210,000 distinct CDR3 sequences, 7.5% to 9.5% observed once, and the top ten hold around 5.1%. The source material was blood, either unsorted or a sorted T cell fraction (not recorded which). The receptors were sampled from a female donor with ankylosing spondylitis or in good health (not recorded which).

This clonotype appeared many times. The CDR3 loop is CASSEYGPSYEQYF. The CDR3 DNA follows: TGTGCCAGCAGTGAATATGGCCCCAGCTACGAGCAGTACTTC. This chain joins TRBV25-1 and TRBJ2-7; no clear D gene. With 0 bases removed from V and 3 bases from J, the gap between germline ends came to 9 bases. Per germline, CDR1 MGHDK and CDR2 SYGVNS. This CDR3 has 14 amino acids.

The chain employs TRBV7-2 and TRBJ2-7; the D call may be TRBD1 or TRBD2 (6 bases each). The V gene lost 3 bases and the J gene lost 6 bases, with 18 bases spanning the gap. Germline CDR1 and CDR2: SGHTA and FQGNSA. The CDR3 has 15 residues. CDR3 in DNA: TGTGCCAGCAGCTTTTTCAAGAGGGGGGCCTCCGAGCAGTACTTC. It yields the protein CASSFFKRGASEQYF.

The CDR3 spells CSARDPGDRGWGNHGYTF. The CDR3 nucleotides are TGCAGTGCTAGAGACCCCGGCGACAGGGGGTGGGGGAATCATGGCTACACCTTC. J is TRBJ1-2 and V is TRBV20-1; the match to TRBD1 covers 9 bases. CDR3 length: 18 residues. Trimming cost V 0 bases and J 6 bases; bases outside gene matches: 17. The germline CDR1 and CDR2 sequences are DFQATT and SNEGSKA (reference sequence).

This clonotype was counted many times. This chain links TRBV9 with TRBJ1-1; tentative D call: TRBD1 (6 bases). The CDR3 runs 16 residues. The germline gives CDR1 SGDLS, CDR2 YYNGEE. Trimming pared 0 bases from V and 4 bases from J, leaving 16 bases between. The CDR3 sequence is CASSVVPPGAGTEAFF. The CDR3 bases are TGTGCCAGCAGCGTAGTTCCCCCAGGGGCTGGCACTGAAGCTTTCTTT.

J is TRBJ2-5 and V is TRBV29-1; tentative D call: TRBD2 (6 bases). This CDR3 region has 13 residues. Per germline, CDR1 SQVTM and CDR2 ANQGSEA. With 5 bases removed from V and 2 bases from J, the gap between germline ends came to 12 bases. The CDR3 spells CSVSGVAQETQYF. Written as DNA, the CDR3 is TGCAGCGTTTCGGGAGTCGCGCAAGAGACCCAGTACTTC.

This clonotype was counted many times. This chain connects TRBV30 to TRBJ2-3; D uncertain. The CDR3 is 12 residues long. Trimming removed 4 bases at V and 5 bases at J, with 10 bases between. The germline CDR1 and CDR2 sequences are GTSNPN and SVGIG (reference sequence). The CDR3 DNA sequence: TGTGCCTGGACTATGACACGAGATACGCAGTATTTT. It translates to CAWTMTRDTQYF.

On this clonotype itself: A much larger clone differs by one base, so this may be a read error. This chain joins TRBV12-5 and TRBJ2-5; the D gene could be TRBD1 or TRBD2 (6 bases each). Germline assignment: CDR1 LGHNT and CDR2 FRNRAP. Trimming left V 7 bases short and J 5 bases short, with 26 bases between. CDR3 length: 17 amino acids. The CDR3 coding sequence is TGTGCTAGTGATTTCCTCCAGCATAGCGGAGGGGGGGAGACCCAGTACTTC. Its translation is CASDFLQHSGGGETQYF.

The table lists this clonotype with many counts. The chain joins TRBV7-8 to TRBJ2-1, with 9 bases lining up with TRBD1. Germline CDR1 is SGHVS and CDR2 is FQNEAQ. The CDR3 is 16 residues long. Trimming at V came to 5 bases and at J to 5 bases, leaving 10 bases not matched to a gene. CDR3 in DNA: TGTGCCAGCAGCACCCTGGCGGGACAGGGAAACAATGAGCAGTTCTTC. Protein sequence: CASSTLAGQGNNEQFF.

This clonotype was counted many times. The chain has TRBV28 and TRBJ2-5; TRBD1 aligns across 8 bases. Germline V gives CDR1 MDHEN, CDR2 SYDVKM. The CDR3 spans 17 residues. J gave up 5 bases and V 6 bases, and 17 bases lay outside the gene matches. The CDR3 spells CASRPLRDRFFSETQYF. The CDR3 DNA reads TGTGCCAGCAGGCCCCTCCGGGACAGGTTTTTTTCGGAGACCCAGTACTTC. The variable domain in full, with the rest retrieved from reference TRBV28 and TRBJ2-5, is DVKVTQSSRYLVKRTGEKVFLECVQDMDHENMFWYRQDPGLGLRLIYFSYDVKMKEKGDIPEGYSVSREKKERFSLILESASTNQTSMYLCASRPLRDRFFSETQYFGPGTRLLVL.

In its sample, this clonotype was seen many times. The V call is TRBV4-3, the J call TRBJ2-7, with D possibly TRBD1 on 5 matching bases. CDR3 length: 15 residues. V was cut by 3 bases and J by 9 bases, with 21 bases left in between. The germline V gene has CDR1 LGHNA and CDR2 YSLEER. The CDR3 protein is CASSQDTRTYTGQYF. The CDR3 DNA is TGCGCCAGCAGCCAGGACACCCGAACATACACCGGGCAGTACTTC.

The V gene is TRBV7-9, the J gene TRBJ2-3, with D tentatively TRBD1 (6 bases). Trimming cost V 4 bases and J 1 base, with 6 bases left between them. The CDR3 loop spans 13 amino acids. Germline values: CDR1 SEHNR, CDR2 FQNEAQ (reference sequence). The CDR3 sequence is CASSWGRTDTQYF. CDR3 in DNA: TGTGCCAGCAGCTGGGGGCGCACAGATACGCAGTATTTT. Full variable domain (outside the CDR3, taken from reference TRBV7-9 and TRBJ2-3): DTGVSQNPRHKITKRGQNVTFRCDPISEHNRLYWYRQTLGQGPEFLTYFQNEAQLEKSRLLSDRFSAERPKGSFSTLEIQRTEQGDSAMYLCASSWGRTDTQYFGPGTRLTVL.

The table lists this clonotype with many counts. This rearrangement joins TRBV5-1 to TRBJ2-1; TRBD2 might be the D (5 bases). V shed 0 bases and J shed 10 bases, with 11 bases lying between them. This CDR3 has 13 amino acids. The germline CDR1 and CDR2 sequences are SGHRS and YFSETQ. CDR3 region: CASSLVEGGEQFF. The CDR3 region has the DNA TGCGCCAGCAGCTTGGTTGAGGGTGGGGAGCAGTTCTTC.

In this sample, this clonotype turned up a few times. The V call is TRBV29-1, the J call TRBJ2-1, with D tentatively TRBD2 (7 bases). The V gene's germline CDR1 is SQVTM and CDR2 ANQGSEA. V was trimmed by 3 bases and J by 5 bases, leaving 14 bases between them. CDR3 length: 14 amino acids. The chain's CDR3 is CSVDVGGTNNEQFF. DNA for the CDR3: TGCAGCGTTGATGTGGGAGGGACAAACAATGAGCAGTTCTTC.

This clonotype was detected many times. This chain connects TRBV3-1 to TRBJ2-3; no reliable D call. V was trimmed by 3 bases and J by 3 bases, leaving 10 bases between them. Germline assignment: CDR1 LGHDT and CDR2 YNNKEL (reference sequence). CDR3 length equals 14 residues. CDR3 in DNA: TGTGCCAGCAGCCAGCGAGTTCGAACAGATACGCAGTATTTT. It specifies CASSQRVRTDTQYF.

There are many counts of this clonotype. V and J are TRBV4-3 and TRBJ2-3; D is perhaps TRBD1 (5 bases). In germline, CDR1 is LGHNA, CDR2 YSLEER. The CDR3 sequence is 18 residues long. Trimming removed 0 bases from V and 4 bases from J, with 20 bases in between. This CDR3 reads CASSQDRTGKRSADTQYF. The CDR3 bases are TGCGCCAGCAGCCAAGACCGAACAGGAAAGAGATCGGCAGATACGCAGTATTTT.

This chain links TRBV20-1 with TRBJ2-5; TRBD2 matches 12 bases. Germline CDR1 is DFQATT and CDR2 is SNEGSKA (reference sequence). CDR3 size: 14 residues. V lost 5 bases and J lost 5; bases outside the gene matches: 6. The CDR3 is CSAVLAGGGETQYF. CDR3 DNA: TGCAGTGCTGTACTAGCGGGAGGAGGGGAGACCCAGTACTTC.

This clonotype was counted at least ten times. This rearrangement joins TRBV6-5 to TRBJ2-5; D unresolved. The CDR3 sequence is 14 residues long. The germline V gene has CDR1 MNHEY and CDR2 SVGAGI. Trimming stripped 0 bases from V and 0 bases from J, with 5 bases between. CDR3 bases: TGTGCCAGCAGTTACTCGGGGAACCAAGAGACCCAGTACTTC. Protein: CASSYSGNQETQYF.

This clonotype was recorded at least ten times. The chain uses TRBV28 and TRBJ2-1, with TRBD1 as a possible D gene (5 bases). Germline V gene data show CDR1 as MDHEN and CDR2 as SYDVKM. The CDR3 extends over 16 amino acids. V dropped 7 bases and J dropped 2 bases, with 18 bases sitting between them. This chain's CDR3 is CASTLPKGPTYNEQFF. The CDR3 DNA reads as TGTGCCAGCACTCTCCCAAAGGGGCCCACCTACAATGAGCAGTTCTTC.